The rows below give T cell receptor beta chains drawn from one sample of a study of control samples from healthy donors and cancer patients. Data came from immunoSEQ multiplex PCR; TCRdb stores just in-frame clones and leaves some out. The sample holds around 130,000 clones, more than 70% seen once. Sequenced input: blood. These receptors all come from a man aged 50 to 59 in good health. The CDR3 runs from the conserved cysteine through the conserved F or W. The D gene is left open where the match is weak. Clone size is shown for a subset of rows, as once, few, many or a class of expanded clone.

v_gene,abundance,d_gene,j_gene,CDR3aa,CDR3nt
TRBV29-1,.,TRBD2,TRBJ2-5,CSESGGAGETQYF,TGCAGCGAGAGCGGGGGGGCCGGGGAGACCCAGTACTTC
TRBV28,.,.,TRBJ1-3,CASSSTGGSSGNTIYF,TGTGCCAGCAGTTCGACGGGGGGAAGCTCTGGAAACACCATATATTTT
TRBV9,.,.,TRBJ2-2,CASSVGVAATGELFF,TGTGCCAGCAGCGTAGGTGTAGCGGCCACCGGGGAGCTGTTTTTT
TRBV6-6,.,.,TRBJ1-1,CASSYDFGKNTEAFF,TGTGCCAGCAGTTACGACTTCGGGAAGAACACTGAAGCTTTCTTT
TRBV7-6,.,TRBD1,TRBJ2-7,CASSLEQGVLYEQYF,TGTGCCAGCAGCTTAGAACAGGGGGTTCTATACGAGCAGTACTTC
TRBV7-9,few,.,TRBJ2-7,CASSFDRTYEQYF,TGTGCCAGCAGCTTTGACAGAACCTACGAGCAGTACTTC
TRBV12-5,.,.,TRBJ1-4,CASARDKAGEKLFF,TGTGCTAGTGCCAGGGACAAAGCGGGTGAAAAACTGTTTTTT
TRBV5-6,few,TRBD1,TRBJ2-3,CASSLRTTGGVDTQYF,TGTGCCAGCAGCCTAAGGACGACAGGGGGCGTGGATACGCAGTATTTT
TRBV2,.,.,TRBJ1-5,CASSEGRADQPQHF,TGTGCCAGCAGTGAAGGGCGAGCCGATCAGCCCCAGCATTTT
TRBV28,once,.,TRBJ2-1,CASIPGRGDWDEQFF,TGTGCCAGCATTCCAGGGAGGGGGGATTGGGATGAGCAGTTCTTC
TRBV4-1,.,.,TRBJ1-5,CASSQEGGLGQPQHF,TGCGCCAGCAGCCAAGAAGGGGGGCTTGGTCAGCCCCAGCATTTT
TRBV28,once,.,TRBJ2-6,CASSQTGTMTGANVLTF,TGTGCCAGCAGTCAGACAGGCACAATGACTGGGGCCAACGTCCTGACTTTC
TRBV5-1,few,TRBD1,TRBJ1-6,CASSLAGQGRSPLHF,TGCGCCAGCAGCTTGGCGGGACAGGGGAGATCACCCCTCCACTTT
TRBV3-1/TRBV3-2,.,TRBD1,TRBJ1-3,CASRTGGSGNTIYF,TGTGCCAGCAGGACAGGGGGCTCTGGAAACACCATATATTTT
TRBV10-2,.,.,TRBJ1-5,CASSEYYGNSNQPQHF,TGCGCCAGCAGTGAGTATTACGGGAATAGCAATCAGCCCCAGCATTTT
TRBV30,.,.,TRBJ2-4,CAWSSIRRDIQYF,TGTGCCTGGAGTTCCATACGGCGGGACATTCAGTACTTC
TRBV19,.,.,TRBJ1-6,CASSNPASSYNSPLHF,TGTGCCAGTAGTAATCCGGCGAGCTCCTATAATTCACCCCTCCACTTT
TRBV6-5,.,.,TRBJ2-1,CASKDSSYNEQFF,TGTGCCAGCAAGGATAGCTCCTACAATGAGCAGTTCTTC
TRBV3-1/TRBV3-2,.,.,TRBJ1-2,CASSARKGPGYTF,TGTGCCAGCAGCGCCCGAAAGGGGCCAGGCTACACCTTC
TRBV7-9,.,TRBD2,TRBJ2-1,CASSFLAGFNEQFF,TGTGCCAGCAGCTTCCTAGCGGGGTTCAATGAGCAGTTCTTC
TRBV12-3/TRBV12-4,.,.,TRBJ2-5,CASSGDFRETQYF,TGTGCCAGCAGCGGGGACTTTAGGGAGACCCAGTACTTC
TRBV10-3,.,.,TRBJ2-7,CAISVGEGAHEQYF,TGTGCCATCAGTGTCGGGGAGGGGGCCCACGAGCAGTACTTC
TRBV2,.,.,TRBJ1-5,CASSVVWRNQPQHF,TGTGCCAGCAGTGTAGTCTGGCGCAATCAGCCCCAGCATTTT
TRBV7-9,few,.,TRBJ2-3,CASSPGQDTDTQYF,TGTGCCAGCAGCCCAGGACAAGACACAGATACGCAGTATTTT
TRBV19,.,.,TRBJ1-6,CASSIRALSSYNSPLHF,TGTGCCAGTAGTATACGTGCCTTGAGCTCCTATAATTCACCCCTCCACTTT
TRBV2,.,.,TRBJ2-2,CASSRISNTGELFF,TGTGCCAGCAGCAGGATTTCGAACACCGGGGAGCTGTTTTTT
TRBV6-1,.,TRBD1,TRBJ2-2,CASSELRDRWNGELFF,TGTGCCAGCAGTGAACTAAGGGACAGGTGGAACGGGGAGCTGTTTTTT
TRBV11-2,.,.,TRBJ2-2,CASSLGSNTGELFF,TGTGCCAGCAGCTTAGGAAGCAACACCGGGGAGCTGTTTTTT